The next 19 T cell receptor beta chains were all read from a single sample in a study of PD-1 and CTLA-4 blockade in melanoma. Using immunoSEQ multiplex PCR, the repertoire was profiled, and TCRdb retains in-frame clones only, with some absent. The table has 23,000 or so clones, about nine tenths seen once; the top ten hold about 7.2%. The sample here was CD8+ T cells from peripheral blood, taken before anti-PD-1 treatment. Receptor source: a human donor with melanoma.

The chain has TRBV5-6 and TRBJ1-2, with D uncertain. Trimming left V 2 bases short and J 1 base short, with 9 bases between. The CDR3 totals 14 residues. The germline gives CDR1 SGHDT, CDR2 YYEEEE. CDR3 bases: TGTGCCAGCAGCTTCTTTCGGGGTAACTATGGCTACACCTTC. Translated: CASSFFRGNYGYTF.

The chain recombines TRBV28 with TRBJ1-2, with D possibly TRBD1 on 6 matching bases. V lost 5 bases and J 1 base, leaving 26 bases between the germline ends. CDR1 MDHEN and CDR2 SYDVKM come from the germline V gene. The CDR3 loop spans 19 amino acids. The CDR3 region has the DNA TGTGCCAGCAGTCCAATAAGGGGGGGCGTTGTAGGGGTTAACTATGGCTACACCTTC. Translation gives CASSPIRGGVVGVNYGYTF.

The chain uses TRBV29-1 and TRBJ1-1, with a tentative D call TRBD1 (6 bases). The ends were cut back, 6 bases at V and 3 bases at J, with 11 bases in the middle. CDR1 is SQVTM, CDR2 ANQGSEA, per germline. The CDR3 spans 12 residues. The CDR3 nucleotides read TGCAGCGTGACAGGTGGTGACACTGAAGCTTTCTTT. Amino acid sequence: CSVTGGDTEAFF.

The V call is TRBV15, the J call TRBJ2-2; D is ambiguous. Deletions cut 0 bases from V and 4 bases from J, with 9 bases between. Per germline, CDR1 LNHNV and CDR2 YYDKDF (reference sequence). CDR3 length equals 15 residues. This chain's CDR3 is CATSRDRQPTGELFF. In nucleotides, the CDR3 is TGTGCCACCAGCAGAGATCGGCAGCCCACCGGGGAGCTGTTTTTT.

CDR3: CASSYRQGMNTEAFF. The CDR3 DNA sequence: TGTGCCAGCAGTTACCGACAGGGGATGAACACTGAAGCTTTCTTT. The chain has TRBV6-6 and TRBJ1-1; 8 bases line up with TRBD1. The CDR3 consists of 15 residues. Per germline, CDR1 MNHNY and CDR2 SVGAGI (reference sequence). V lost 2 bases to trimming and J lost 0 bases; unmatched junction nucleotides: 2.

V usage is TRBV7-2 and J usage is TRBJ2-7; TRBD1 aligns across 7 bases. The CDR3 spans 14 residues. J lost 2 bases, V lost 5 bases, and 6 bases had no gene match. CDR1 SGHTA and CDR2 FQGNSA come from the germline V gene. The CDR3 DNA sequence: TGTGCCAGCAGCCCGCCGGGACAGACCTACGAGCAGTACTTC. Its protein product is CASSPPGQTYEQYF.

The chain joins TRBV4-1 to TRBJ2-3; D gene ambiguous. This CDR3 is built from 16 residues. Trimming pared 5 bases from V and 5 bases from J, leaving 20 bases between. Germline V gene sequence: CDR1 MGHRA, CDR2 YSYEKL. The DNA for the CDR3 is TGCGCCAGCAGCTCAAAGGACCCAAGTTCCGGAGATACGCAGTATTTT. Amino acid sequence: CASSSKDPSSGDTQYF.

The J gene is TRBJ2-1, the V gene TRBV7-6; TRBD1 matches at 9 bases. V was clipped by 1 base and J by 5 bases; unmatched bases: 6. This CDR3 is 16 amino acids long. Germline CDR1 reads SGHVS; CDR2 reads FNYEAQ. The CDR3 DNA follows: TGTGCCAGCAGCTTAGTCGGGACAGGGTATAACAATGAGCAGTTCTTC. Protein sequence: CASSLVGTGYNNEQFF.

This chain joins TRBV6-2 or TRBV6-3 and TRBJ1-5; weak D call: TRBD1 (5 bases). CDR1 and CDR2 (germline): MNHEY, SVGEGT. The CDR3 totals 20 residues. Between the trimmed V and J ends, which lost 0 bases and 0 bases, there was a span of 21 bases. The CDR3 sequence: CASSYSITPVGGDSNQPQHF. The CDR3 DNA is TGTGCCAGCAGTTACTCGATAACGCCGGTCGGGGGTGATAGCAATCAGCCCCAGCATTTT.

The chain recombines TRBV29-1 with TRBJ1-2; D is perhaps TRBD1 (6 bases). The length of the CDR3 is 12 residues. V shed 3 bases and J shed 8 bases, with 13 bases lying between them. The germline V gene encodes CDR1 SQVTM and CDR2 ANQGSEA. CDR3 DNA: TGCAGCGTTGATAGGGGGGCGCGGGGCTACACCTTC. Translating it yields CSVDRGARGYTF.

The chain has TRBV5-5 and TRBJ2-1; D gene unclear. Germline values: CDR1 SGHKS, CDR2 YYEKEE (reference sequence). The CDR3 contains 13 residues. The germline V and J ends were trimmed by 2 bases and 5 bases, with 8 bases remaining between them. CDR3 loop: CASSLYVHNEQFF. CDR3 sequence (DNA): TGTGCCAGCAGCTTATATGTTCACAATGAGCAGTTCTTC.

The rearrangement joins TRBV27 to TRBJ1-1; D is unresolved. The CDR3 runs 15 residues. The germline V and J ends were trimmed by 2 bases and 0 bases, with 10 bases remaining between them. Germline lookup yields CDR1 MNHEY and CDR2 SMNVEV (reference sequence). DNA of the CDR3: TGTGCCAGCAGTTTACTCCCAGGATTGAACACTGAAGCTTTCTTT. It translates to CASSLLPGLNTEAFF.

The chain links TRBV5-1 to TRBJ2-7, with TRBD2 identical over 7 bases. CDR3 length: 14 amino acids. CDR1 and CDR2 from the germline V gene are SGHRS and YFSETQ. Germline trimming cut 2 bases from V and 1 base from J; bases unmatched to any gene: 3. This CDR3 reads CASSFGRGSYEQYF. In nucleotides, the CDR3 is TGCGCCAGCAGCTTCGGGCGGGGGTCCTACGAGCAGTACTTC.

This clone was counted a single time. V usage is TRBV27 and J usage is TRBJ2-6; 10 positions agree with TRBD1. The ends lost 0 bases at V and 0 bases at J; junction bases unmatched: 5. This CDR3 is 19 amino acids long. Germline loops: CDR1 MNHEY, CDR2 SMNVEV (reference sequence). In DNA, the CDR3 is TGTGCCAGCAGTTTATCGGGACAGGGGTACGGCTCTGGGGCCAACGTCCTGACTTTC. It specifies CASSLSGQGYGSGANVLTF.

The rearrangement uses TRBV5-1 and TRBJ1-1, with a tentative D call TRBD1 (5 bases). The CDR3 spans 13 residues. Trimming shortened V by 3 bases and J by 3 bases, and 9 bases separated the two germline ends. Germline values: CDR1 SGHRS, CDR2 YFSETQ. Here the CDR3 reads CASSSTGHTEAFF. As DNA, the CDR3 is TGCGCCAGCAGCTCGACGGGACACACTGAAGCTTTCTTT.

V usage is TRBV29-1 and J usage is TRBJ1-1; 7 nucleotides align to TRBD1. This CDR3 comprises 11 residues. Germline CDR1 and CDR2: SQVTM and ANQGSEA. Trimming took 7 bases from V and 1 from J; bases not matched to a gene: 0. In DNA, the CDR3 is TGCAGCGGGGACAGGAACACTGAAGCTTTCTTT. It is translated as CSGDRNTEAFF.

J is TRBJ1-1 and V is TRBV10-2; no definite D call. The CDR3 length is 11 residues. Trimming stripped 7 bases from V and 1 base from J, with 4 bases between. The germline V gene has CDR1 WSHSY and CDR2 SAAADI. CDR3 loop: CASIENTEAFF. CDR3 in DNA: TGCGCCAGCATAGAGAACACTGAAGCTTTCTTT.

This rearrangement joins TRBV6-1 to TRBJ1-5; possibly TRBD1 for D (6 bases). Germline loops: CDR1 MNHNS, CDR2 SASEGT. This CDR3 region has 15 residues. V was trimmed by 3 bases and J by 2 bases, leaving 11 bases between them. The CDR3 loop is CASSENRVGNQPQHF. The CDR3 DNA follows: TGTGCCAGCAGTGAGAACAGGGTAGGCAATCAGCCCCAGCATTTT.

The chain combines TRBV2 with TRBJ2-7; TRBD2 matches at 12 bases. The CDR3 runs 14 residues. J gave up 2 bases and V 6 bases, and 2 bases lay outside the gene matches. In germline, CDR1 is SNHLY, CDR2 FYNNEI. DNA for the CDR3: TGTGCCAGCAGGCTAGCGGGGGGGCCCTACGAGCAGTACTTC. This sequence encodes CASRLAGGPYEQYF.